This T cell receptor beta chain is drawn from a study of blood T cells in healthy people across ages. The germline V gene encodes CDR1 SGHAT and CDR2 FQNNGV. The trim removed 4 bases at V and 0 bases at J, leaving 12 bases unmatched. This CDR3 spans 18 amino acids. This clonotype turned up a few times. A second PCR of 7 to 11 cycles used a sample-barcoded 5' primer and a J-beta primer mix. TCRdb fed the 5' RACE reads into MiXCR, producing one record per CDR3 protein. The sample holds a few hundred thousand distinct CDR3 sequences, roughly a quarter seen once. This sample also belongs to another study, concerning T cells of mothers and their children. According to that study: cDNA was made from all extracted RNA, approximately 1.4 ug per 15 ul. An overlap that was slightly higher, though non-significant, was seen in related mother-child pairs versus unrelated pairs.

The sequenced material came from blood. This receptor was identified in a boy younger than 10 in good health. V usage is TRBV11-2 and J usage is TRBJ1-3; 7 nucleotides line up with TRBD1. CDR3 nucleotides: TGTGCCAGCAGCTCGTGGACAGGAGGCCCGATCTCTGGAAACACCATATATTTT. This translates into CASSSWTGGPISGNTIYF.